This entry concerns a single T cell receptor beta chain. The target antigen is unknown. With 0 bases removed from V and 6 bases from J, the gap between germline ends came to 21 bases. The germline V gene has CDR1 ENHRY and CDR2 SYGVKD. The CDR3 sequence is 17 residues long. This specimen belongs to a study of shared clonotypes between healthy human individuals. Findings and limits, study-wide: Unshared clonotypes carried lower generation probabilities than those common to all four donors. Sampling was confined to blood; repertoires within tissues likely differ.

Measured with immunoSEQ multiplex PCR; TCRdb has only the in-frame clones, and not every one. The repertoire consists of around 690,000 clones, with roughly 91% occurring once and the leading ten covering 34%. Sequenced material: memory CD8+ T cells from PBMCs. The subset is: CD45RO+ cells pooled with CCR7-negative TemRA cells. The genes are TRBV10-3 and TRBJ2-7; D remains unclear. The clonotype originates from a man aged 18 to 29 in good health. Some clones in this sample may be carry-over from other donors' samples. CDR3 region: CAISESRYGPENSEQYF. The DNA of the CDR3 is TGTGCCATCAGTGAGTCGAGATATGGGCCTGAGAATAGCGAGCAGTACTTC.